This T cell receptor beta chain was documented in a study of early T cells in non-severe SARS-CoV-2 infection. Overall study results and limits: In VDJdb matching, anti-spike CD8 responses were favored while private and CD4 specificities went missing.

In its sample, this clonotype was seen many times. Antigen specificity is unknown. One entry per CDR3 protein results from TCRdb running MiXCR on the 5' RACE reads. The data hold roughly 51,000 distinct CDR3 sequences, with 8.5% to 10% observed a single time. The CDR3 has 13 residues. The germline V gene has CDR1 SQVTM and CDR2 ANQGSEA. V lost 3 bases and J lost 1, with 9 bases in between. The genes are TRBV29-1 and TRBJ1-2, with no clear D. The sequence was collected from an adult who was a healthcare worker with PCR-confirmed SARS-CoV-2 infection or an uninfected control (not recorded which). Specimen: whole blood. CDR3 amino acids: CSVDTLGNYGYTF. The CDR3 DNA follows: TGCAGCGTTGATACACTGGGTAACTATGGCTACACCTTC.